Listed here are 2 T cell receptor beta chains from one sample, sequenced in a study of identical twins' blood T cells. A single record per CDR3 protein comes from TCRdb applying MiXCR to the 5' RACE reads. The sample carries 350,000 to 450,000 distinct CDR3 sequences, roughly 28% recorded once. Sequenced sample: PBMCs. The receptors derive from a woman aged 18 to 55 in good health.

This clonotype was counted between two and nine times. This rearrangement joins TRBV9 to TRBJ1-1; D gene uncertain. Trimming removed 0 bases at V and 1 base at J, with 7 bases between. Germline lookup yields CDR1 SGDLS and CDR2 YYNGEE. This CDR3 contains 14 residues. Here the CDR3 DNA reads TGTGCCAGCAGCGTAGTCCCCACGAACACTGAAGCTTTCTTT. Its protein product is CASSVVPTNTEAFF.

The V call is TRBV18, the J call TRBJ1-1; 8 nucleotides agree with TRBD1. The CDR3 loop spans 15 amino acids. V shed 3 bases, J shed 4 bases, and the junction held 7 bases outside the gene matches. Per the germline V gene, CDR1 is KGHSH and CDR2 is LQKENI. The CDR3 loop reads CASSPYRGDGTEAFF. The DNA of the CDR3 is TGTGCCAGCTCACCCTACAGGGGGGACGGCACTGAAGCTTTCTTT.